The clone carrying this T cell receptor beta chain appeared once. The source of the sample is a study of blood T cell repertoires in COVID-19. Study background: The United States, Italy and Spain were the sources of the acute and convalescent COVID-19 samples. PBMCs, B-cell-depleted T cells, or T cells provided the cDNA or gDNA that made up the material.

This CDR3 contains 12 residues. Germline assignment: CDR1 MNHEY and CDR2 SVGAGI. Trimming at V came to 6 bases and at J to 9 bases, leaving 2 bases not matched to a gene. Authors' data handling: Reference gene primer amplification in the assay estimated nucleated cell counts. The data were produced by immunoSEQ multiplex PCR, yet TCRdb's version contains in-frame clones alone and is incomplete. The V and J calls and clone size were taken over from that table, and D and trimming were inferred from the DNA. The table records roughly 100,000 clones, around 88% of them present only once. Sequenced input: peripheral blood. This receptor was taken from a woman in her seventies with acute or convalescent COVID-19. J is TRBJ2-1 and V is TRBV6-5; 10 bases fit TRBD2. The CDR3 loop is CASRIAGGEQFF. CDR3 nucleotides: TGTGCCAGCAGAATAGCGGGGGGTGAGCAGTTCTTC.